This T cell receptor beta chain comes out of a study of post-analysis software for immune sequencing data. Study at large: Patients had relapsing-remitting, secondary progressive or progressive-relapsing multiple sclerosis; some lacked subtype. Study-wide findings and caveats: Included in a set of roughly 5 TRBV segments more frequent in patients than controls were TRBV5-6, TRBV5-1 and TRBV20-1. Among multiple sclerosis patients, normalized Chao1 diversity was significantly below that of controls.

The TCR beta cDNA libraries carried unique molecular identifiers. The T cell input of 1 to 10 million gave about half a million cDNA molecules. In TCRdb, the PCR reads were re-called with MiXCR into one record per CDR3 protein. Among hundreds of thousands of distinct CDR3 sequences listed, approximately 59% were seen once. Notes on this clonotype: The target antigen is unknown.

V lost 4 bases, J lost 3 bases, and 4 bases stayed unmatched. From germline, CDR1 is SQVTM and CDR2 ANQGSEA. This CDR3 has 13 amino acids. This sequence joins TRBV29-1 and TRBJ2-7; TRBD1 agrees at 9 bases. The clonotype originates from a girl aged 2-10 years with multiple sclerosis. Material for sequencing was blood. The CDR3 DNA reads TGCAGCGTTGGGGGACAGGGAGTCTACGAGCAGTACTTC. Translating gives CSVGGQGVYEQYF.